This T cell receptor beta chain was captured by sequencing in a study of tumor-infiltrating lymphocytes in localized non-small cell lung cancer. On the study more broadly: Patients included smokers and never-smokers with various histologies, some sampled after neoadjuvant chemotherapy.

The CDR3 length is 14 residues. Deletions cut 2 bases from V and 8 bases from J, with 15 bases between. From germline, CDR1 is SGHDN and CDR2 FVKESK. The method was immunoSEQ multiplex PCR; TCRdb's version includes in-frame clones alone and lacks a portion of them. This table holds approximately 5,000 clones, 66% found once. This TCR was sampled from a human donor with non-small cell lung cancer. The sample was lung tumor tissue. This chain connects TRBV14 to TRBJ1-1; possible D gene TRBD1, 5 bases. The CDR3 DNA reads as TGTGCCAGCAGCCAAACAGGTTATGGGGCCGAAGCTTTCTTT. Protein: CASSQTGYGAEAFF.